This TCR beta chain is from a study of blood T cell repertoires in COVID-19 (TCRdb year 2020). General notes on the study: Samples from collaborators originated in the United States, Italy and Spain and spanned both the acute and convalescent phases of COVID-19. Subjects who had been exposed to COVID-19, were actively infected with it, or had recovered from it provided the deeply sampled blood TCRbeta repertoires that made up the dataset. The repertoires were released in a freely available public database intended as a resource for research on the immune response to SARS-CoV-2. Where available, HLA class I and class II types were obtained from metadata supplied by the sample provider rather than from assay-based typing. Sample metadata almost always included a de-identified subject ID, COVID-19 status, age in years and sex. The material from the prospective study consisted of cDNA or gDNA derived from T cells, B-cell-depleted T cells, or PBMCs. The samples were drawn from the first 160 participants of the ongoing ImmuneRACE study and from 950 to 1,500 subjects provided by 6 global collaborators.

Concerning this clone itself: The clone's antigen remains unknown. No base-level quality is on record; no much larger clone is a single base apart.

TCRbeta CDR3 regions were amplified from genomic DNA by means of the immunoSEQ Assay, a bias-controlled multiplex PCR. For the original study's pipeline: The number of nucleated cells in each sample was estimated from the amplification of reference gene primers within the assay. Sequence reads were collapsed and filtered to measure the absolute abundance of every unique TCRbeta CDR3 rearrangement. Productive Simpson clonality was computed per sample as the square root of Simpson's diversity index over productive rearrangements. Drawn from immuneACCESS, this table holds only the in-frame rearrangements with V and J called that TCRdb kept. Clones are partly lost; checked studies trace under half to an unresolved V gene and leave the rest unexplained. V and J calls and clone size come straight from that table; D and trimming were deduced from the DNA. This sample comprises under 200,000 clones, 76% of them detected only once. Of the sample, roughly 3.7% falls within the top ten clones.

Whole blood was collected in K2EDTA tubes by collaborating institutions according to the institutions' own protocols. Collaborator samples were shipped for TCRbeta analysis as frozen whole blood, isolated PBMCs, or DNA extracted from either sample type. Results and caveats for the whole study, not just this receptor: Clinical and demographic metadata were provided uncurated, with the amount varying by source and participant.

Material: peripheral blood. The source of this sequence is a woman older than 75 with acute or convalescent COVID-19.

CDR3 region: CASSPPRTSGNTIYF. The nucleotides read TGTGCCAGCAGCCCCCCCAGGACAAGCGGAAACACCATATATTTT. The rearranged chain carries TRBV7-2 and TRBJ1-3; the D segment could be TRBD1, given 5 matching bases. Based on the germline V gene, the CDR1 and CDR2 sequences are SGHTA and FQGNSA. The CDR3 contains 15 residues, cysteine and phenylalanine counted. Just the 45-base CDR3 DNA is kept, in frame starting at base 1. Trimming removed 5 bases from V and 4 bases from J, leaving 15 bases between the germline ends.